The 10 T cell receptor beta chains below come from one sample, sequenced in a study of CD8+CD57+ T cells in acquired aplastic anemia. TCR beta VDJ and CDR3 were profiled, and genomic DNA was the template. A single record per CDR3 protein comes from TCRdb applying MiXCR to the reads. This table holds a few hundred thousand distinct CDR3 sequences, over 25% found once. It was patients with CD8+CD57+ cell expansion by flow cytometry who were chosen for sequencing. The source material was sorted CD4+, CD8+, or CD8+CD57+ T cells (not recorded which) from PBMCs. The receptors stem from a human donor with aplastic anemia.

The chain has TRBV15 and TRBJ2-5; no clear D gene. Germline V gene lookup returns CDR1 LNHNV and CDR2 YYDKDF (reference sequence). The CDR3 spans 12 residues. With 3 bases removed from V and 8 bases from J, the gap between germline ends came to 10 bases. In DNA, the CDR3 is TGTGCCACCAGCAGCCACCGGTCCACCCAGTACTTC. It translates to CATSSHRSTQYF.

This clonotype was seen more than once but under ten times. The chain carries TRBV7-9 and TRBJ2-1; 11 bases are shared with TRBD2. CDR3 length: 16 amino acids. Trimming cost V 2 bases and J 7 bases; bases outside gene matches: 7. Looked up from germline, CDR1 is SEHNR and CDR2 is FQNEAQ (reference sequence). CDR3 sequence reads: CASSLLLAGGVNEQFF. The CDR3 region has the DNA TGTGCCAGCAGCTTACTTCTAGCGGGGGGTGTGAATGAGCAGTTCTTC.

The rearrangement joins TRBV29-1 to TRBJ2-1, with TRBD1 matching over 11 bases. The V segment lost 7 bases and the J segment 7 bases; nucleotides outside the gene matches: 9. The CDR3 sequence is 14 residues long. Germline CDR1 SQVTM, CDR2 ANQGSEA. The CDR3 region has the DNA TGCAGCGCCGGCGGGACAGGGGGATTAAATGAGCAGTTCTTC. Translation: CSAGGTGGLNEQFF.

This sequence joins TRBV6-5 and TRBJ2-3; perhaps TRBD1 as D (6 bases). Trimming took 2 bases from V and 11 from J, leaving 14 bases between them. CDR3 length: 13 amino acids. The germline CDR1 and CDR2 sequences are MNHEY and SVGAGI. The CDR3 is CASSYNPTGGQYF. For the CDR3, the DNA is TGTGCCAGCAGTTACAACCCGACAGGAGGGCAGTATTTT.

V usage is TRBV29-1 and J usage is TRBJ1-3; D uncertain. Deletions cut 6 bases from V and 2 bases from J, with 8 bases between. This CDR3 has 12 residues. Germline CDR1 SQVTM, CDR2 ANQGSEA. In DNA form, the CDR3 reads TGCAGCGTAGTAAGGGCTGGAAACACCATATATTTT. Residues: CSVVRAGNTIYF.

This clonotype occurred once. The V and J genes are TRBV10-3 and TRBJ2-2; D remains ambiguous. The CDR3 has 15 amino acids. From germline, CDR1 is ENHRY and CDR2 SYGVKD. The V end was cut by 0 bases, the J end by 8 bases, with 13 bases between. Here the CDR3 DNA reads TGTGCCATCAGTGAGTCGAGCGTCCATAAAGGGGAGCTGTTTTTT. Amino acids: CAISESSVHKGELFF.

As for this clonotype: A much larger clone differs from this one at a single base, so this may be a read error. This CDR3 fails to terminate in the conserved phenylalanine or tryptophan, so it likely reflects a read error. The V call is TRBV2, the J call TRBJ2-3; possible D gene TRBD1, 5 bases. This CDR3 region has 13 residues. Looked up from germline, CDR1 is SNHLY and CDR2 is FYNNEI. With 7 bases removed from V and 4 bases from J, the gap between germline ends came to 12 bases. This CDR3 reads CASTAGFSDTQYS. The CDR3, as DNA: TGTGCCAGCACGGCAGGGTTTTCAGATACGCAGTATTCT.

This sequence joins TRBV19 and TRBJ2-7; D is perhaps TRBD1 (5 bases). The V and J ends lost 3 bases and 6 bases respectively, with 15 bases between them. Germline assignment: CDR1 LNHDA and CDR2 SQIVND (reference sequence). The CDR3 sequence is 14 residues long. The CDR3 is CASSIGRDGAEQYF. CDR3 DNA sequence: TGTGCCAGTAGTATCGGTAGGGATGGGGCCGAGCAGTACTTC.

This chain links TRBV5-5 with TRBJ1-4, with no clear D. The V end was cut by 3 bases, the J end by 7 bases, with 10 bases between. The CDR3 contains 13 residues. Germline V CDR1 and CDR2: SGHKS, YYEKEE (reference sequence). This chain's CDR3 is CASSSSSAEKLFF. In DNA form, the CDR3 reads TGTGCCAGCAGCTCTTCCTCAGCTGAAAAACTGTTTTTT.

This clonotype was detected ten times or more. J is TRBJ1-1 and V is TRBV15; a weak D match, TRBD1 (5 bases). Germline CDR1 reads LNHNV; CDR2 reads YYDKDF (reference sequence). The CDR3 is 16 residues long. V shed 0 bases and J shed 5 bases, with 16 bases lying between them. CDR3 in DNA: TGTGCCACCAGCAGAGAATCGGGACGGGAGTGGACTGAAGCTTTCTTT. Its translation: CATSRESGREWTEAFF.